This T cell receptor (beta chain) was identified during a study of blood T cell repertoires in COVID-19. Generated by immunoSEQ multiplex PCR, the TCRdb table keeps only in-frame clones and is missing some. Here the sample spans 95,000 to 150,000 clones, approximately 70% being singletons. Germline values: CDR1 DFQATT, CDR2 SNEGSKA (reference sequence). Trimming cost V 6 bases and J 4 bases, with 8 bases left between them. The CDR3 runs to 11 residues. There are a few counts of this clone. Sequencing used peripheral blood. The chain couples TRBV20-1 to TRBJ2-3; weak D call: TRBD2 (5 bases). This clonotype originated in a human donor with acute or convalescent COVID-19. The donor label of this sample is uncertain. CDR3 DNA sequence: TGCAGTGCCAACGGGGCAGATACGCAGTATTTT. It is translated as CSANGADTQYF.